This T cell receptor (beta chain) was identified in a study of cytomegalovirus exposure and HLA in healthy donors. Study summary: In an early release, HLA-typed donors contributed tens of millions of unique TCR sequences.

The CDR3 is 17 residues long. Trimming took off 0 bases at V and 10 bases at J, with 25 bases between the two ends. Germline V gives CDR1 GTSNPN, CDR2 SVGIG (reference sequence). Study conclusions and caveats: Across donors, sequencing depth was assumed by presence/absence analyses to be roughly uniform. It was shown in a later analysis that HLA-associated TCR beta chains were more clonally expanded than other, equally common chains. TCR beta chains numbering some 160 were designated cytomegalovirus-associated.

This clone was recorded a few times. The antigen is undetermined. 13 Jbeta primers and 60 Vbeta primers were used for the PCR. Only in-frame clones appear in the TCRdb table, and some are missing; sequencing was by immunoSEQ multiplex PCR. The sample consists of about 52,000 clones, 55% to 85% of them appearing once. This receptor was obtained from a woman aged 50 to 65 in good health and CMV-seronegative. The specimen was PBMCs. This chain joins TRBV30 and TRBJ2-1; D may be TRBD2 (5 bases). In nucleotides, the CDR3 is TGTGCCTGGAGTGTGTCAAGGACCGCTCTCCAAGGCGGGGAGCAGTTCTTC. Translating it yields CAWSVSRTALQGGEQFF. Variable domain in full (rest from reference TRBV30 and TRBJ2-1): SQTIHQWPATLVQPVGSPLSLECTVEGTSNPNLYWYRQAAGRGLQLLFYSVGIGQISSEVPQNLSASRPQDRQFILSSKKLLLSDSGFYLCAWSVSRTALQGGEQFFGPGTRLTVL.